This T cell receptor (beta chain) was identified during a study of T cell repertoires and Cas9 in healthy adults. Study in general: SpCas9-reactive CD4 and CD8 T cells were characterized for potency, cytotoxicity and lineage. The study, taken as a whole, reports: SpCas9-reactive effector T cells were reportedly restrained in vitro by SpCas9-reactive regulatory T cells. A high frequency of SpCas9-reactive regulatory T cells appeared within the response.

Assay used: immunoSEQ multiplex PCR; TCRdb lists only in-frame clones, some missing. The sample records 200 or so clones, 75% to 90% being singletons. In germline, CDR1 is SNHLY, CDR2 FYNNEI. Deletions cut 4 bases from V and 2 bases from J, with 6 bases between. The CDR3 is 13 residues long. This TCR came from a human donor in good health. The source material was SpCas9-reactive Tregs (CD4+, CD25+, CD127-, CD137+, CD154-) from PBMCs; culture status not recorded. The chain combines TRBV2 with TRBJ1-5; D remains unclear. Written as DNA, the CDR3 is TGTGCCAGCAGTGCCAGTGGCAATCAGCCCCAGCATTTT. Its protein is CASSASGNQPQHF.